Each of the 31 T cell receptor beta chains below was sequenced from the same sample in a study of CD8 T cells in ankylosing spondylitis. Using its own MiXCR run on the 5' RACE reads, TCRdb lists one record per CDR3 protein. The data contain 200,000 to 300,000 distinct CDR3 sequences, roughly 10% of them singletons. The sequencing input was blood, either unsorted or a sorted T cell fraction (not recorded which). These receptors originate from a male donor with ankylosing spondylitis or in good health (not recorded which).

A word on this clonotype: With a much larger clone just one base away, this may be a read error. The chain combines TRBV7-9 with TRBJ2-1; TRBD1 is a possible D gene (6 bases). Germline CDR1 SEHNR, CDR2 FQNEAQ (reference sequence). The CDR3 loop spans 14 amino acids. Trimming cost V 7 bases and J 4 bases, with 14 bases left between them. DNA for the CDR3: TGTGCCAGCATCCCGGCAGGGGTGTACAATGAGCAGTTCTTC. Amino acids: CASIPAGVYNEQFF.

The CDR3 DNA reads as TGTGCCAGCAGCGAGGACCGACTGAACACTGAAGCTTTCTTT. It is translated as CASSEDRLNTEAFF. V is TRBV25-1 and J is TRBJ1-1; D not certain. Germline CDR1 is MGHDK and CDR2 is SYGVNS. This CDR3 comprises 14 residues. The V end was cut by 6 bases, the J end by 0 bases, with 11 bases between.

The CDR3, as DNA: TGCAGTGCTAGCGCGCCTTACAATGAGCAGTTCTTC. This translates into CSASAPYNEQFF. The chain recombines TRBV20-1 with TRBJ2-1, with D uncertain. Germline V gene data show CDR1 as DFQATT and CDR2 as SNEGSKA (reference sequence). Trimming took 3 bases from V and 4 from J, leaving 7 bases between them. This CDR3 has 12 residues.

This clonotype occurred many times. This sequence joins TRBV20-1 and TRBJ1-2; D is perhaps TRBD1 (6 bases). V dropped 0 bases and J dropped 2 bases, with 10 bases sitting between them. The CDR3 runs to 14 residues. The germline CDR1 and CDR2 sequences are DFQATT and SNEGSKA (reference sequence). Here the CDR3 reads CSAREGGRNYGYTF. In nucleotides, the CDR3 is TGCAGTGCTAGAGAAGGGGGACGGAACTATGGCTACACCTTC.

The sample holds many counts of this clonotype. The rearrangement links TRBV10-3 to TRBJ2-7, with 7 bases matching TRBD1. Germline CDR1 ENHRY, CDR2 SYGVKD. CDR3 length equals 12 residues. Trimming cost V 10 bases and J 3 bases; bases outside gene matches: 6. In DNA form, the CDR3 reads TGTGCCACCACGGGACAGTACTACGAGCAGTACTTC. Its translation: CATTGQYYEQYF.

This clonotype came up a few times. V gene TRBV28 combines with J gene TRBJ1-1, with D unclear. The germline V gene encodes CDR1 MDHEN and CDR2 SYDVKM. Trimming pared 5 bases from V and 1 base from J, leaving 8 bases between. There are 13 residues in the CDR3. The CDR3 region has the DNA TGTGCCAGCAGTGGGGTTCGGAACACTGAAGCTTTCTTT. Protein sequence: CASSGVRNTEAFF.

As concerns this clonotype: A much larger clone lies one base from this, so it may be a read error. This sequence joins TRBV6-5 and TRBJ2-3, with D possibly TRBD2 on 5 matching bases. Germline V gives CDR1 MNHEY, CDR2 SVGAGI. The CDR3 loop spans 15 amino acids. The DNA of the CDR3 is TGTGCCAGCAGTTATACCTCGGGGAGCACAGATACGCGGTATTTT. Translated: CASSYTSGSTDTRYF.

Ten or more counts support this clonotype. The chain is built from TRBV19 and TRBJ1-5; TRBD1 agrees at 7 bases. Germline loops: CDR1 LNHDA, CDR2 SQIVND (reference sequence). The V and J ends lost 6 bases and 9 bases, in that order; junction bases with no gene match: 11. This CDR3 is 14 amino acids long. CDR3 region: CASRTGLSSGPQHF. CDR3 nucleotides: TGTGCCAGTAGGACAGGGTTATCATCGGGGCCCCAGCATTTT.

This clonotype was seen repeatedly, ten times or more. This CDR3 is CASSSREASGGNEQFF. CDR3 DNA: TGCGCCAGCAGCTCCAGGGAGGCTAGCGGGGGGAATGAGCAGTTCTTC. The chain combines TRBV5-1 with TRBJ2-1; 11 bases are shared with TRBD2. After removal of 3 bases from V and 7 bases from J, the junction contained 9 bases not matched to a gene. The CDR3 is 16 residues long. Germline loops: CDR1 SGHRS, CDR2 YFSETQ.

This sequence joins TRBV4-2 and TRBJ1-2; 7 positions match TRBD1. The germline V gene has CDR1 LGHNA and CDR2 YNFKEQ. The CDR3 contains 16 residues. J gave up 5 bases and V 4 bases, and 13 bases lay outside the gene matches. The CDR3 here is CASSRPYETGTYGYTF. The CDR3 region has the DNA TGTGCCAGCAGCCGACCATACGAGACAGGGACGTATGGCTACACCTTC.

This clonotype was counted only a few times. Here the CDR3 reads CASSQDTGGNQPQHF. DNA of the CDR3: TGTGCCAGCAGCCAAGATACAGGAGGTAATCAGCCCCAGCATTTT. J is TRBJ1-5 and V is TRBV4-2; D might be TRBD1 (5 bases). The length of the CDR3 is 15 residues. Germline CDR1 is LGHNA and CDR2 is YNFKEQ. V was pared by 0 bases and J by 4 bases, with 10 bases between.

The chain combines TRBV7-9 with TRBJ2-7; TRBD2 matches 9 bases. The CDR3 length is 15 residues. V was clipped by 6 bases and J by 3 bases; unmatched bases: 9. Germline V CDR1 and CDR2: SEHNR, FQNEAQ (reference sequence). The CDR3 loop is CASSSSETSGYEQYF. The CDR3 nucleotides read TGTGCCAGCAGTTCAAGCGAGACTAGCGGCTACGAGCAGTACTTC.

In the case of this clonotype: This may be a read error: a much more frequent sequence differs by one nucleotide. The CDR3, as DNA: TGTGCCAGCAGTTTATACCCAGGGGGGACCTGCGAGCAGTACTTC. It yields the protein CASSLYPGGTCEQYF. The V and J genes are TRBV27 and TRBJ2-7; the D gene is possibly TRBD1 (7 bases). The V gene's germline CDR1 is MNHEY and CDR2 SMNVEV (reference sequence). This CDR3 has 15 amino acids. Deletions cut 1 base from V and 6 bases from J, with 16 bases between.

This clonotype was seen many times. This sequence joins TRBV7-6 and TRBJ2-2; TRBD2 matches at 8 bases. Germline V gene data show CDR1 as SGHVS and CDR2 as FNYEAQ. Germline trimming cut 6 bases from V and 4 bases from J; bases unmatched to any gene: 19. The CDR3 covers 19 residues. The CDR3 loop is CASRPRGGLPSTFTGELFF. CDR3 bases: TGTGCCAGCAGACCCCGGGGGGGACTACCTTCAACCTTCACCGGGGAGCTGTTTTTT.

The rearrangement links TRBV11-3 to TRBJ2-3; possibly TRBD2 for D (6 bases). V lost 4 bases to trimming and J lost 5 bases, with 16 bases between them. The CDR3 is made up of 15 amino acids. From germline, CDR1 is SGHNT and CDR2 YENEEA. CDR3 protein: CASSSGTSIRDTQYF. Written as DNA, the CDR3 is TGTGCCAGCAGCTCCGGGACTTCTATAAGAGATACGCAGTATTTT. Supplemented by reference TRBV11-3 and TRBJ2-3, the full variable domain reads EAGVVQSPRYKIIEKKQPVAFWCNPISGHNTLYWYLQNLGQGPELLIRYENEEAVDDSQLPKDRFSAERLKGVDSTLKIQPAELGDSAVYLCASSSGTSIRDTQYFGPGTRLTVL.

This clonotype appeared many times. This chain joins TRBV5-1 and TRBJ2-5; TRBD1 aligns across 7 bases. Germline CDR1 reads SGHRS; CDR2 reads YFSETQ. With V trimmed by 4 bases and J by 3 bases, 3 bases remained unmatched. CDR3 length: 13 amino acids. This CDR3 is CASSVGQKETQYF. Written as DNA, the CDR3 is TGCGCCAGCAGCGTGGGACAGAAAGAGACCCAGTACTTC.

The table lists this clonotype with a few counts. The chain recombines TRBV9 with TRBJ1-2; D uncertain. Trimming stripped 0 bases from V and 2 bases from J, with 8 bases between. Germline V gives CDR1 SGDLS, CDR2 YYNGEE. This CDR3 has 14 residues. Here the CDR3 reads CASSVGVGNYGYTF. DNA for the CDR3: TGTGCCAGCAGCGTAGGGGTGGGGAACTATGGCTACACCTTC.

In regard to this clonotype: Sequence at one end of the junction differs from germline and may be a read error. The rearrangement joins TRBV6-2 or TRBV6-3 to TRBJ1-6; D gene ambiguous. Germline assignment: CDR1 MNHEY and CDR2 SVGEGT. This CDR3 contains 12 residues. The CDR3 sequence: CVSSALGVSLHF. The CDR3 DNA follows: TGTGTCAGCAGTGCCCTGGGTGTCTCCCTCCACTTT.

This clonotype was seen more than once but under ten times. V gene TRBV5-1 combines with J gene TRBJ2-3, with 13 bases identical to TRBD2. CDR1 and CDR2 from the germline V gene are SGHRS and YFSETQ. CDR3 length: 17 amino acids. Trimming at V came to 4 bases and at J to 0 bases, leaving 5 bases not matched to a gene. CDR3 loop: CASSRTSGGASTDTQYF. The CDR3 nucleotides are TGCGCCAGCAGCAGGACTAGCGGGGGCGCTAGCACAGATACGCAGTATTTT.

The V call is TRBV4-1, the J call TRBJ1-1; possible D gene TRBD1, 6 bases. This CDR3 is built from 16 residues. Germline CDR1 MGHRA, CDR2 YSYEKL. The germline V and J ends were trimmed by 3 bases and 1 base, with 15 bases remaining between them. CDR3: CASSQEGGQTNTEAFF. CDR3 coding DNA: TGCGCCAGCAGCCAGGAGGGGGGGCAGACGAACACTGAAGCTTTCTTT.

The gene calls are TRBV20-1 and TRBJ2-2; tentative D call: TRBD2 (6 bases). V lost 0 bases and J lost 4, with 9 bases in between. CDR3 size: 14 residues. Germline V gene lookup returns CDR1 DFQATT and CDR2 SNEGSKA (reference sequence). CDR3 region: CSARDRGSTGELFF. CDR3 coding DNA: TGCAGTGCTAGAGATCGGGGGAGCACCGGGGAGCTGTTTTTT.

This clonotype was recorded many times. J is TRBJ2-4 and V is TRBV12-3 or TRBV12-4, with TRBD2 identical over 13 bases. CDR3 length: 16 amino acids. The V and J ends lost 0 bases and 8 bases, in that order; junction bases with no gene match: 4. CDR3 DNA: TGTGCCAGCAGTTTAGCCGGACTAGCGGGAGCATACATTCAGTACTTC. This gives the protein CASSLAGLAGAYIQYF.

This clonotype was recorded many times. The chain has TRBV20-1 and TRBJ2-5; perhaps TRBD1 as D (6 bases). The CDR3 contains 16 residues. Germline-derived CDR1 and CDR2 are DFQATT and SNEGSKA (reference sequence). Trimming removed 6 bases from V and 0 bases from J, with 20 bases in between. The CDR3 loop is CSARQPGHPDQETQYF. The CDR3 DNA follows: TGCAGTGCCAGACAACCGGGACACCCTGACCAAGAGACCCAGTACTTC.

As for this clonotype: The junction shows a germline mismatch at one end, possibly a read error. The V gene is TRBV11-2, the J gene TRBJ2-7, with 7 bases aligning to TRBD2. The CDR3 covers 11 residues. Germline CDR1 SGHAT, CDR2 FQNNGV. The CDR3 DNA reads as TGTACCAGCGGGGCCTCCTACGAGCAGTACTTC. Translating gives CTSGASYEQYF.

This clonotype was detected many times. This chain connects TRBV5-1 to TRBJ2-3, with TRBD2 matching over 7 bases. This CDR3 comprises 17 residues. From germline, CDR1 is SGHRS and CDR2 YFSETQ. Trimming at V came to 3 bases and at J to 5 bases, leaving 15 bases not matched to a gene. The CDR3, as DNA: TGCGCCAGCAGCTGGGCTAGCGGACCTCCGACCGGAGATACGCAGTATTTT. Translated: CASSWASGPPTGDTQYF.

This clonotype was seen many times. V usage is TRBV10-3 and J usage is TRBJ2-2; D gene uncertain. This CDR3 is built from 13 residues. CDR1 is ENHRY and CDR2 is SYGVKD in the germline V gene. V was trimmed by 6 bases and J by 2 bases, leaving 7 bases between them. CDR3 sequence (DNA): TGTGCCATCAGGGTGAATAACACCGGGGAGCTGTTTTTT. Its translation: CAIRVNNTGELFF.

This clonotype was seen at least ten times. The chain uses TRBV2 and TRBJ1-6, with D possibly being TRBD1 (5 bases). This CDR3 spans 14 amino acids. V lost 7 bases and J 7 bases, leaving 14 bases between the germline ends. CDR1 and CDR2 from the germline V gene are SNHLY and FYNNEI. In DNA, the CDR3 is TGTGCCAGCAATCCTACGGGACCCAATTCACCCCTCCACTTT. Translating gives CASNPTGPNSPLHF.

This clonotype occurred many times. This chain uses TRBV5-6 with TRBJ2-2; 10 nucleotides agree with TRBD2. Germline V gene data show CDR1 as SGHDT and CDR2 as YYEEEE. Losses at the gene ends were 2 bases for V and 3 bases for J; bases not matched to a gene: 10. This CDR3 spans 18 amino acids. CDR3 amino acids: CASSLIASGRWDTGELFF. DNA of the CDR3: TGTGCCAGCAGCTTAATCGCTAGCGGGAGATGGGACACCGGGGAGCTGTTTTTT.

This clonotype has a count of ten or more. The V call is TRBV27, the J call TRBJ2-5; D unclear. Per the germline V gene, CDR1 is MNHEY and CDR2 is SMNVEV (reference sequence). The V end was cut by 5 bases, the J end by 5 bases, with 12 bases between. This CDR3 is built from 13 residues. CDR3 nucleotides: TGTGCCAGCAGTCCCCTCCCGAGGGAGACCCAGTACTTC. This gives the protein CASSPLPRETQYF.

This clonotype came up many times. The rearrangement joins TRBV10-1 to TRBJ2-7; a weak D match, TRBD1 (6 bases). Germline V gene lookup returns CDR1 WNHNN and CDR2 SYGVQD (reference sequence). The CDR3 contains 13 residues. V was shortened by 8 bases and J by 2 bases, with 13 bases between the two germline ends. The CDR3 nucleotides are TGCGCCAGCTCCCAAGGACAGCCCTACGAGCAGTACTTC. Translated: CASSQGQPYEQYF.

This clonotype was seen ten or more times. The V and J genes are TRBV27 and TRBJ2-3; 8 bases agree with TRBD2. Germline CDR1 reads MNHEY; CDR2 reads SMNVEV (reference sequence). The V segment lost 5 bases and the J segment 1 base; nucleotides outside the gene matches: 11. The CDR3 consists of 17 residues. CDR3 DNA: TGTGCCAGCAGTCCCGGGACTAGGTCTAGGGGCACAGATACGCAGTATTTT. It is translated as CASSPGTRSRGTDTQYF.